The T cell receptor (beta chain) under discussion was sequenced for a study of OX40 agonist ivuxolimab in advanced cancers. At the level of the whole study: Ivuxolimab, which targeted the costimulatory receptor OX40 (CD134), was an agonistic, fully human IgG2 monoclonal antibody. Intravenous ivuxolimab was administered to patients every 2 weeks at six dose levels: 0.01, 0.1, 0.3, 1.5, 3 and 10 mg/kg. Of the roughly 52 patients in dose escalation, about 20 had hepatocellular carcinoma, about 15 had melanoma, 9 had renal cell carcinoma and 9 had head and neck cancer. In the dose-escalation cohort, 75% to 85% of patients were male, and the mean age was around 65 years with a range of roughly 20 to 80. Prior anti-PD-1, anti-PD-L1 or anti-CTLA-4 therapy was permitted, and checkpoint inhibitors had been received by roughly 42% of dose-escalation patients. Partial responses occurred in three dose-escalation patients, of whom one had hepatocellular carcinoma and two had cutaneous melanoma. The point of sequencing TCRbeta in the periphery was to test whether ivuxolimab changed TCR sequence diversity and drove clonal T-cell expansion. The paper describes the monotherapy dose-escalation part (N = 52 patients) of the phase I trial of ivuxolimab. Points the paper makes about the study in general: In the 0.1-3.0 mg/kg groups, partial responders had among the lowest normalized peripheral clonal expansion, particularly in CD8+ T cells. The antigen specificity of the clonally expanded peripheral T cells was not determined. After ivuxolimab, expanded clones were on average more numerous among CD8+ T cells than among CD4+ T cells. Low levels of normalized T-cell clonal expansion were also seen in some patients who did not respond. At doses of 0.1 to 3.0 mg/kg, clonal expansion of both CD4+ and CD8+ blood T cells was observed from baseline to week 6.

Patients with autoimmune disease history or receiving systemic immunosuppression were excluded from the trial. Peripheral blood for TCR sequencing was collected from all dose cohorts at baseline, on cycle 4 day 1, and on cycle 7 day 1. The samples were drawn from a first-in-human, open-label, multicenter phase I dose-escalation trial of ivuxolimab. Adults with locally advanced or metastatic melanoma, renal cell, hepatocellular, or head and neck squamous cell carcinoma were enrolled in the trial. Before TCR sequencing, CD4+ and CD8+ T cells were separately sorted from peripheral blood. For sequencing of the TCRbeta CDR3 region, genomic DNA was extracted from the sorted cells. The immunoSEQ Assay was used to sequence the TCRbeta CDR3 regions. In TCRdb, the immuneACCESS table is reduced to in-frame sequences with V and J assigned. These tables do not hold every clone; where another copy was compared, an unresolved V gene accounts for under half, and the others remain unexplained. The sample has approximately 65,000 clones on record, roughly nine tenths of them singletons. Of the sample, about 1% falls within the top ten clones.

This clone was detected only a few times. No antigen is known for it. No per-base quality is available; no much larger clone lies one base away. V loses 6 bases of germline sequence and J loses 9 bases, and the interval between the two ends is 15 bases. The germline V gene sets CDR1 to LGHNA and CDR2 to YNFKEQ. The CDR3 goes from the cysteine to the phenylalanine over 14 residues. The sequence is cut down to CDR3 DNA, 42 bases in frame from base 1. Specimen: CD4+ or CD8+ T cells sorted from blood, collected in a trial of the OX40 agonist ivuxolimab. This receptor was identified in an adult with an advanced solid tumor such as melanoma, head and neck, liver or kidney cancer. This sequence uses TRBV4-2 and TRBJ1-6; TRBD1 is perhaps the D gene, given 5 matching bases. The CDR3 here reads CASRRGREGSPLHF. The nucleotides read TGTGCCAGCAGGAGGGGCAGGGAAGGTTCACCCCTCCACTTT.